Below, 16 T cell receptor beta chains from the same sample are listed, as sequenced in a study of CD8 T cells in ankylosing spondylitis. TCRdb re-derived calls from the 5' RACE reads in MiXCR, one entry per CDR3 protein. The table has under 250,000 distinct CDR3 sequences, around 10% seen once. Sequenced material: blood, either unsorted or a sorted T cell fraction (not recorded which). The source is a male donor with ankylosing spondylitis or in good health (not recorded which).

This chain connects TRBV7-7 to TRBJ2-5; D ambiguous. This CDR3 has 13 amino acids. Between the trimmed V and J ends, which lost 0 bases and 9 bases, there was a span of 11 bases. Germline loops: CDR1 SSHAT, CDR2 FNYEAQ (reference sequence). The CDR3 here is CASSLAHGGAQYF. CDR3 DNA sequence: TGTGCCAGCAGCTTAGCGCACGGTGGGGCCCAGTACTTC.

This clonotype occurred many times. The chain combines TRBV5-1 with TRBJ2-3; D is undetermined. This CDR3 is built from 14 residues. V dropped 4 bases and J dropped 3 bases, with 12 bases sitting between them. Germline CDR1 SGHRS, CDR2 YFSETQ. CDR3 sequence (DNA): TGCGCCAGCAGCCCGTCCTACGTAACAGATACGCAGTATTTT. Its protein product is CASSPSYVTDTQYF. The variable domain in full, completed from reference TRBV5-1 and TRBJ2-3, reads KAGVTQTPRYLIKTRGQQVTLSCSPISGHRSVSWYQQTPGQGLQFLFEYFSETQRNKGNFPGRFSGRQFSNSRSEMNVSTLELGDSALYLCASSPSYVTDTQYFGPGTRLTVL.

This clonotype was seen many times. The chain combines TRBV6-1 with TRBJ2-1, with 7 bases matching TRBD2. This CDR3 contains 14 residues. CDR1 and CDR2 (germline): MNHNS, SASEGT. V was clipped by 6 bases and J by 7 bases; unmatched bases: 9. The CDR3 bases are TGTGCCAGCAGGTTGAGCCTTAGCGGGAATGAGCAGTTCTTC. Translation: CASRLSLSGNEQFF.

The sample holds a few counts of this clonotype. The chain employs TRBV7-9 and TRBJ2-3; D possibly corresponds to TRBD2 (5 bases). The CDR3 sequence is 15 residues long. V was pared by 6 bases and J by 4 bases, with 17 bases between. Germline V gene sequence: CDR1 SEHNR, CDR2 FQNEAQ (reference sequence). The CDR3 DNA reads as TGTGCCAGCAGTTTCCGAAGCGGTGACCCAGATACGCAGTATTTT. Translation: CASSFRSGDPDTQYF.

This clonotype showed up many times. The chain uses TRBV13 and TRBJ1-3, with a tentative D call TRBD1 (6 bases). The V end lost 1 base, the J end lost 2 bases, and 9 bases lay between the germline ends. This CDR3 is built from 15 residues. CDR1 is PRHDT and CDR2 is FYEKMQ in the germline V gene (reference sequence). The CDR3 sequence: CASSLEGGPGNTIYF. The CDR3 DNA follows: TGTGCCAGCAGCTTAGAAGGGGGACCTGGAAACACCATATATTTT.

The CDR3 is CASSPKGQGNQPQHF. In DNA form, the CDR3 reads TGTGCCAGCAGTCCCAAGGGACAAGGGAATCAGCCCCAGCATTTT. This sequence joins TRBV12-3 or TRBV12-4 and TRBJ1-5, with D possibly being TRBD1 (6 bases). The CDR3 sequence is 15 residues long. The V and J ends lost 5 bases and 4 bases respectively, with 15 bases between them.

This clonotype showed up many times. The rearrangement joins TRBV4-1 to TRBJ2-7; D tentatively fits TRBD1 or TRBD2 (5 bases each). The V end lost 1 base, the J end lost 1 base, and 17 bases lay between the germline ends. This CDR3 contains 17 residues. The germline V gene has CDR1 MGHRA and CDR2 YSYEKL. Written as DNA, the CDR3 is TGCGCCAGCAGCCAAGTGGAATTTGGGGGATCTTCCTACGAGCAGTACTTC. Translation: CASSQVEFGGSSYEQYF.

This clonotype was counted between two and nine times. The CDR3 coding sequence is TGTGCCAGCAGTGAAGCAAGTTTTGGTCCGTTTTACTTC. The encoded protein is CASSEASFGPFYF. The chain joins TRBV6-1 to TRBJ2-7; no firm D call. The CDR3 covers 13 residues. V was shortened by 0 bases and J by 13 bases, with 16 bases between the two germline ends. Per the germline V gene, CDR1 is MNHNS and CDR2 is SASEGT.

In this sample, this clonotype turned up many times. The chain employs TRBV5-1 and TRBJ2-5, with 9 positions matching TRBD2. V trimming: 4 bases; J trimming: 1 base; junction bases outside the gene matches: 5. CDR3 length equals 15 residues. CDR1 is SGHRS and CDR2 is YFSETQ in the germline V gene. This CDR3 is CASSQEAGGQETQYF. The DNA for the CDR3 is TGCGCCAGCAGCCAAGAAGCGGGAGGCCAAGAGACCCAGTACTTC.

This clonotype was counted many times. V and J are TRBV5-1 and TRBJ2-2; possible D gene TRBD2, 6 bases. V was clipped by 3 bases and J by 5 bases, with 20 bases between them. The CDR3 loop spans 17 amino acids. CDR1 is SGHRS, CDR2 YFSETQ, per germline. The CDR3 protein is CASSSPDGGRTTGELFF. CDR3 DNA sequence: TGCGCCAGCAGCTCCCCGGATGGAGGGCGGACGACCGGGGAGCTGTTTTTT. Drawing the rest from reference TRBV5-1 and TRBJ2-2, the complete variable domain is KAGVTQTPRYLIKTRGQQVTLSCSPISGHRSVSWYQQTPGQGLQFLFEYFSETQRNKGNFPGRFSGRQFSNSRSEMNVSTLELGDSALYLCASSSPDGGRTTGELFFGEGSRLTVL.

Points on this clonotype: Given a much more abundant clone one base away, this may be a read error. The DNA of the CDR3 is TGCGCCAGCAGCTTGCCGGGACAGGGGGCGACCGGGGTGCTGTTTTTT. Protein sequence: CASSLPGQGATGVLFF. This chain uses TRBV5-1 with TRBJ2-2; 12 bases match TRBD1. The CDR3 has 16 residues. The germline V gene encodes CDR1 SGHRS and CDR2 YFSETQ.

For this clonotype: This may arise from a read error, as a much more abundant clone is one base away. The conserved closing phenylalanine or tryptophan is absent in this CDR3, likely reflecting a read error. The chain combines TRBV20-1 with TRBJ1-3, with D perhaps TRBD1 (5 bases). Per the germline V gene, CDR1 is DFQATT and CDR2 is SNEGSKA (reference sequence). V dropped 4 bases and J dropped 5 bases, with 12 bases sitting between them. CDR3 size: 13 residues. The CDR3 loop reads CSAKRDGRNTIYL. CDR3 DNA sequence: TGCAGTGCTAAGCGGGACGGAAGAAACACCATATATCTT.

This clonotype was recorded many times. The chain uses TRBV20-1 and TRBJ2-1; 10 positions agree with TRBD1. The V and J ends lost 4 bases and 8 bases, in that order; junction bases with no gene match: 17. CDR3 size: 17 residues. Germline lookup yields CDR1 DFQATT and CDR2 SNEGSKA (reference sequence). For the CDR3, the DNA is TGCAGTGCTAAGCGCTTGACAGGGGGCAAAGCTTTGGATGAGCAGTTCTTC. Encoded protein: CSAKRLTGGKALDEQFF.

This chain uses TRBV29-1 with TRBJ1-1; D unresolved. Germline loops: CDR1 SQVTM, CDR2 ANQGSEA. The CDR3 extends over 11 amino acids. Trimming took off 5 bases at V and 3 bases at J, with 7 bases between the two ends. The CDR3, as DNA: TGCAGCGTTTCTTTAGACACTGAAGCTTTCTTT. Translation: CSVSLDTEAFF.

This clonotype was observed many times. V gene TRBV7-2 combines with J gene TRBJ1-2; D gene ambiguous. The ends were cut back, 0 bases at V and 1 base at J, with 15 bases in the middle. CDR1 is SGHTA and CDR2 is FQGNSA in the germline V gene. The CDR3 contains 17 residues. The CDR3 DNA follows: TGTGCCAGCAGCTTAGCGTCAGGCGGGTCTTATAACTATGGCTACACCTTC. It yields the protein CASSLASGGSYNYGYTF.

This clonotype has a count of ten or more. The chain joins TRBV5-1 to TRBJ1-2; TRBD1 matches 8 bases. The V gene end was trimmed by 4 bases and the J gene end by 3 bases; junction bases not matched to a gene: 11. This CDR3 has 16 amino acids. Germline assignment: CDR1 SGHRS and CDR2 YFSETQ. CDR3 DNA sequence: TGCGCCAGCAGCGAAACGACAGGGGCTGGTTACTATGGCTACACCTTC. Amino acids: CASSETTGAGYYGYTF.